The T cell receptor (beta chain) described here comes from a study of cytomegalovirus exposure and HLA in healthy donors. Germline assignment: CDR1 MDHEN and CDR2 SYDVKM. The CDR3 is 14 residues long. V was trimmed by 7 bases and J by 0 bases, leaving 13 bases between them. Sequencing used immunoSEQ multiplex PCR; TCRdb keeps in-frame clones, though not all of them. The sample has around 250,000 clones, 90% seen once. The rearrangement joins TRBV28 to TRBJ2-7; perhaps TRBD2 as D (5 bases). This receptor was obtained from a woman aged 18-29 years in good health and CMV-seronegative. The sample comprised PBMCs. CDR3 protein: CASITEGSSYEQYF. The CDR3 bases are TGTGCCAGCATCACAGAGGGAAGCTCCTACGAGCAGTACTTC.